These 19 T cell receptor beta chains originate from one sample sequenced in a study of T-cell memory formation after mild COVID-19. TCRdb called the 5' RACE reads again in MiXCR, with one record for every CDR3 protein. The data show a few hundred thousand distinct CDR3 sequences, with approximately 23% seen just once and around 13% held by the top ten. What was sequenced was PBMCs or a T cell subset sorted from them (not recorded which). The receptors here all came from an adult woman who had mild COVID-19 (a few samples of this study predate the infection). Cell type and time point are not known.

The chain employs TRBV4-1 and TRBJ2-1, with 11 bases identical to TRBD2. V was clipped by 0 bases and J by 13 bases; unmatched bases: 5. Germline CDR1 MGHRA, CDR2 YSYEKL. The CDR3 is 14 amino acids. CDR3 nucleotides: TGCGCCAGCAGCCAAGAAGATAGCGGGAGGGCCCAGTTCTTC. This gives the protein CASSQEDSGRAQFF.

This chain connects TRBV14 to TRBJ2-7, with TRBD1 matching 10 bases. Germline V gene data show CDR1 as SGHDN and CDR2 as FVKESK. CDR3 size: 15 residues. V was pared by 6 bases and J by 4 bases, with 9 bases of the junction left unmatched. The CDR3 DNA follows: TGTGCCAGCAGTACCCCGGGACAGGGGATATACGAGCAGTACTTC. Translating it yields CASSTPGQGIYEQYF. The full variable domain, its missing parts supplied by reference TRBV14 and TRBJ2-7, is EAGVTQFPSHSVIEKGQTVTLRCDPISGHDNLYWYRRVMGKEIKFLLHFVKESKQDESGMPNNRFLAERTGGTYSTLKVQPAELEDSGVYFCASSTPGQGIYEQYFGPGTRLTVT.

This clonotype has ten or more counts. The chain has TRBV7-6 and TRBJ2-3; 7 bases are shared with TRBD2. Germline loops: CDR1 SGHVS, CDR2 FNYEAQ. J was trimmed by 3 bases and V by 4 bases; bases with no gene match: 10. The CDR3 is made up of 16 amino acids. The CDR3 sequence: CASSSPPGLQTDTQYF. As DNA, the CDR3 is TGTGCCAGCAGCTCACCCCCGGGACTACAAACAGATACGCAGTATTTT.

This clonotype appeared a few times. The gene calls are TRBV7-6 and TRBJ2-1, with 14 bases identical to TRBD2. The CDR3 consists of 16 residues. V lost 5 bases to trimming and J lost 10 bases; unmatched junction nucleotides: 10. The germline CDR1 and CDR2 sequences are SGHVS and FNYEAQ. CDR3 DNA: TGTGCCAGCAGCACACGACTAGCGGGGGGGAGCGGGGAGCAGTTCTTC. Amino acids: CASSTRLAGGSGEQFF.

This clonotype has just a few counts. The chain combines TRBV14 with TRBJ2-2; 8 positions match TRBD1. CDR1 is SGHDN, CDR2 FVKESK, per germline. With 5 bases clipped from V and 3 bases from J, the junction kept 2 bases outside the gene matches. The CDR3 contains 14 residues. CDR3 DNA: TGTGCCAGCAGCAACAGGGGGGACACCGGGGAGCTGTTTTTT. Translation gives CASSNRGDTGELFF.

The genes are TRBV18 and TRBJ2-5; D tentatively fits TRBD1 or TRBD2 (5 bases each). Germline V CDR1 and CDR2: KGHSH, LQKENI. This CDR3 has 17 residues. V was trimmed by 2 bases and J by 4 bases, leaving 20 bases between them. The CDR3 coding sequence is TGTGCCAGCTCACCAATCTCGACTTTGGGGACGGGAGAGACCCAGTACTTC. Translated, it gives CASSPISTLGTGETQYF.

This clonotype was counted between two and nine times. The V gene is TRBV9, the J gene TRBJ2-2; 9 nucleotides align to TRBD1. Per the germline V gene, CDR1 is SGDLS and CDR2 is YYNGEE. The J segment lost 0 bases and the V segment lost 3 bases, leaving 3 bases of the junction unmatched. The CDR3 covers 16 residues. CDR3 in DNA: TGTGCCAGCAGCGGAGACAGGGGGACGAACACCGGGGAGCTGTTTTTT. Its protein product is CASSGDRGTNTGELFF.

The genes are TRBV7-9 and TRBJ2-5; 10 bases agree with TRBD2. V trimming: 5 bases; J trimming: 1 base; junction bases outside the gene matches: 4. Germline CDR1 reads SEHNR; CDR2 reads FQNEAQ (reference sequence). The length of the CDR3 is 15 residues. The CDR3 region has the DNA TGTGCCAGCAGCACTAGCGGGACCCTCCAAGAGACCCAGTACTTC. It is translated as CASSTSGTLQETQYF.

This clonotype was detected a few times. This chain connects TRBV7-9 to TRBJ2-7; 14 bases line up with TRBD2. Germline assignment: CDR1 SEHNR and CDR2 FQNEAQ (reference sequence). Unmatched junction bases numbered 7, after V lost 5 bases and J lost 4 bases. The CDR3 runs to 16 residues. The CDR3 is CASSAGGTSGSYEQYF. The DNA of the CDR3 is TGTGCCAGCAGCGCTGGAGGGACTAGCGGGAGTTACGAGCAGTACTTC.

This clonotype showed up just a few times. This sequence joins TRBV20-1 and TRBJ2-7, with TRBD1 matching over 7 bases. Germline V CDR1 and CDR2: DFQATT, SNEGSKA (reference sequence). The junction had 1 base not matched to a gene; V was cut back by 0 bases and J by 2 bases. The CDR3 is made up of 13 amino acids. The CDR3, as DNA: TGCAGTGCTAGAGACGGACAGGCCTACGAGCAGTACTTC. Translating it yields CSARDGQAYEQYF.

The chain couples TRBV12-3 or TRBV12-4 to TRBJ1-2, with TRBD1 as a possible D gene (6 bases). V was clipped by 5 bases and J by 5 bases, with 18 bases between them. The CDR3 runs 15 residues. CDR3 sequence: CASSVQGLGRYGYTF. CDR3 sequence (DNA): TGTGCCAGCAGTGTTCAGGGGCTTGGGAGGTATGGCTACACCTTC.

This sequence joins TRBV7-6 and TRBJ2-2; 10 positions agree with TRBD1. The CDR3 is 16 amino acids. With V trimmed by 5 bases and J by 7 bases, 10 bases remained unmatched. Germline values: CDR1 SGHVS, CDR2 FNYEAQ. The CDR3 region is CASSPPDRGYNGELFF. The CDR3 nucleotides are TGTGCCAGCAGCCCGCCGGACAGGGGGTACAACGGGGAGCTGTTTTTT.

V is TRBV12-3 or TRBV12-4 and J is TRBJ2-1, with D possibly matching TRBD2 (5 bases). The V gene lost 7 bases and the J gene lost 5 bases, with 18 bases spanning the gap. This CDR3 has 15 amino acids. CDR3 bases: TGTGCCAGCACCCCACGACTCGACGGGGACAATGAGCAGTTCTTC. Translation gives CASTPRLDGDNEQFF.

This clonotype was recorded once. This chain links TRBV30 with TRBJ2-2; D uncertain. The germline V and J ends were trimmed by 0 bases and 7 bases, with 9 bases remaining between them. There are 13 residues in the CDR3. The germline CDR1 and CDR2 sequences are GTSNPN and SVGIG (reference sequence). The CDR3 sequence is CAWSVQRNGELFF. CDR3 DNA: TGTGCCTGGAGTGTGCAGCGAAACGGGGAGCTGTTTTTT.

The V gene is TRBV15, the J gene TRBJ1-3, with D unclear. CDR1 is LNHNV and CDR2 is YYDKDF in the germline V gene (reference sequence). The V gene lost 0 bases and the J gene lost 2 bases, with 8 bases spanning the gap. The CDR3 length is 15 residues. CDR3 amino acids: CATSRDPGPGNTIYF. CDR3 DNA sequence: TGTGCCACCAGCAGAGATCCGGGTCCTGGAAACACCATATATTTT.

Only a few counts were recorded for this clonotype. CDR3 amino acids: CATSDLGTENTETQYF. CDR3 DNA: TGTGCCACCAGTGATTTGGGGACAGAGAACACAGAGACCCAGTACTTC. This chain joins TRBV24-1 and TRBJ2-5, with TRBD1 matching over 7 bases. The CDR3 consists of 16 residues. The trim removed 0 bases at V and 4 bases at J, leaving 7 bases unmatched. CDR1 KGHDR and CDR2 SFDVKD come from the germline V gene.

This clonotype was found once. The chain joins TRBV5-4 to TRBJ2-7, with 13 bases lining up with TRBD2. V lost 7 bases, J lost 9 bases, and 7 bases stayed unmatched. This CDR3 comprises 13 residues. The germline gives CDR1 SGHNT, CDR2 YYREEE (reference sequence). The CDR3 spells CASSTSGRHGQYF. The CDR3 DNA reads as TGTGCCAGCTCGACTAGCGGGAGGCATGGGCAGTACTTC.

The chain links TRBV29-1 to TRBJ2-3, with TRBD1 identical over 9 bases. CDR1 SQVTM and CDR2 ANQGSEA come from the germline V gene. V shed 6 bases and J 4 bases; nucleotides not matched to a gene: 8. This CDR3 has 14 residues. The CDR3 loop reads CSVTGTGYPDTQYF. The CDR3, as DNA: TGCAGCGTCACCGGGACAGGGTACCCAGATACGCAGTATTTT.

The J gene is TRBJ2-3, the V gene TRBV7-3; D remains unclear. Per germline, CDR1 SGHTA and CDR2 FQGTGA. Trimming pared 1 base from V and 4 bases from J, leaving 15 bases between. This CDR3 is 16 amino acids long. The CDR3 nucleotides are TGTGCCAGCAGCTTAAGATGGTCTCCGATGGCAGATACGCAGTATTTT. Its protein is CASSLRWSPMADTQYF.